These 17 T cell receptor beta chains were sequenced from one sample in a study of Graves' ophthalmopathy and Graves' hyperthyroidism. Amplification targeted the TCR beta CDR3 regions, with RNA transcripts as the source material. RT-PCR was first run with HTBI primers, then multiplex PCR in a second round. TCRdb independently ran MiXCR on the multiplex PCR reads; one entry per CDR3 protein. The table shows some 380,000 distinct CDR3 sequences, with approximately 15% occurring only once. The sequenced sample consisted of peripheral blood. These receptors all stem from a woman aged 18-30 years with stable Graves' hyperthyroidism.

This clonotype occurred many times. This rearrangement joins TRBV27 to TRBJ2-7; a weak D match, TRBD2 (6 bases). Trimming cost V 5 bases and J 2 bases, with 13 bases left between them. The CDR3 has 14 residues. CDR1 MNHEY and CDR2 SMNVEV come from the germline V gene (reference sequence). The CDR3 reads CASSKGTPPYEQYF. CDR3 bases: TGTGCCAGCAGTAAGGGGACTCCTCCCTACGAGCAGTACTTC.

This clonotype was detected ten times or more. The chain combines TRBV6-1 with TRBJ1-2; a weak D match, TRBD1 (6 bases). Germline-derived CDR1 and CDR2 are MNHNS and SASEGT. The V and J ends lost 7 bases and 5 bases respectively, with 14 bases between them. This CDR3 contains 13 residues. The CDR3 sequence: CASTSSRGYGYTF. The CDR3 bases are TGTGCCAGCACCTCCAGCAGGGGTTATGGCTACACCTTC.

This clonotype was picked up many times. The rearrangement links TRBV19 to TRBJ1-2, with TRBD1 matching over 8 bases. CDR1 LNHDA and CDR2 SQIVND come from the germline V gene (reference sequence). The trim removed 6 bases at V and 4 bases at J, leaving 7 bases unmatched. This CDR3 is 14 amino acids long. The CDR3 region is CASRKDRASYGYTF. The CDR3 nucleotides are TGTGCCAGTAGAAAGGACAGGGCCTCCTATGGCTACACCTTC.

This clonotype was detected many times. The V gene is TRBV29-1, the J gene TRBJ1-2, with a tentative D call TRBD1 (5 bases). Trimming pared 5 bases from V and 5 bases from J, leaving 15 bases between. Germline lookup yields CDR1 SQVTM and CDR2 ANQGSEA. CDR3 length: 13 residues. As DNA, the CDR3 is TGCAGCGTTCCTCGGCAGGGCCTATATGGCTACACCTTC. It specifies CSVPRQGLYGYTF.

There are many counts of this clonotype. In DNA form, the CDR3 reads TGTGCCAGCAGCCCCTTGGACAGTCTGAACACTGAAGCTTTCTTT. It is translated as CASSPLDSLNTEAFF. This chain links TRBV3-1 with TRBJ1-1, with a weak D call TRBD1 (6 bases). Germline CDR1 is LGHDT and CDR2 is YNNKEL (reference sequence). The CDR3 extends over 15 amino acids. The germline V and J ends were trimmed by 4 bases and 0 bases, with 12 bases remaining between them.

This clonotype occurred many times. The chain employs TRBV7-2 and TRBJ2-7; tentatively, D is TRBD1 (6 bases). This CDR3 region has 13 residues. V was clipped by 6 bases and J by 6 bases, with 15 bases between them. Per germline, CDR1 SGHTA and CDR2 FQGNSA. The CDR3 sequence is CASSIDRISEQYF. DNA for the CDR3: TGTGCCAGCAGTATAGACAGGATAAGCGAGCAGTACTTC.

This clonotype has at least ten counts. The gene calls are TRBV7-2 and TRBJ1-1, with 12 bases aligning to TRBD1. V dropped 0 bases and J dropped 0; count of bases not matched to a gene: 2. The germline V gene has CDR1 SGHTA and CDR2 FQGNSA. CDR3 length: 17 amino acids. The CDR3 is CASSLAGTGGLNTEAFF. For the CDR3, the DNA is TGTGCCAGCAGCTTAGCCGGGACAGGGGGCTTGAACACTGAAGCTTTCTTT.

This clonotype has just one count. A much larger clone sits a single nucleotide away, making a read error possible. J is TRBJ1-5 and V is TRBV4-2, with 7 bases that match TRBD1. Per the germline V gene, CDR1 is LGHNA and CDR2 is YNFKEQ. The CDR3 consists of 17 residues. CDR3 DNA: TGTGCCAGCAGCCCGTTGGGACAGACGAATAGCTATCAGCCCCAGCATTTT. Protein: CASSPLGQTNSYQPQHF.

The sample holds many counts of this clonotype. The chain combines TRBV7-2 with TRBJ2-7; 10 bases align to TRBD1. This CDR3 is 15 amino acids long. Germline CDR1 and CDR2: SGHTA and FQGNSA. Unmatched junction bases numbered 6, after V lost 5 bases and J lost 2 bases. CDR3 DNA sequence: TGTGCCAGCAGCACCTCCGGGACAGGGGCCTACGAGCAGTACTTC. Protein: CASSTSGTGAYEQYF.

This clonotype was counted many times. J is TRBJ1-1 and V is TRBV6-1, with D possibly TRBD1 on 5 matching bases. The length of the CDR3 is 11 residues. Germline V gene lookup returns CDR1 MNHNS and CDR2 SASEGT. Trimming removed 5 bases at V and 8 bases at J, with 9 bases between. CDR3: CASSRGVEAFF. CDR3 nucleotide sequence: TGTGCCAGCAGTAGAGGGGTGGAAGCTTTCTTT.

This clonotype was detected ten times or more. This chain uses TRBV9 with TRBJ2-7; D might be TRBD2 (7 bases). Germline V gene sequence: CDR1 SGDLS, CDR2 YYNGEE. V lost 0 bases, J lost 2 bases, and 9 bases lay in between. The CDR3 has 14 residues. CDR3 coding DNA: TGTGCCAGCAGCGTAGGGGGGGGCGCCTACGAGCAGTACTTC. Protein: CASSVGGGAYEQYF.

Ten or more counts support this clonotype. This chain joins TRBV10-3 and TRBJ1-2, with D perhaps TRBD1 (6 bases). The CDR3 is 12 residues long. CDR1 and CDR2 from the germline V gene are ENHRY and SYGVKD. Deletions cut 3 bases from V and 8 bases from J, with 10 bases between. CDR3 coding DNA: TGTGCCATCAGTGATACAGGGAGAGGCTACACCTTC. Its translation: CAISDTGRGYTF.

This chain joins TRBV2 and TRBJ2-5, with D possibly TRBD1 on 6 matching bases. Trimming cost V 8 bases and J 1 base, with 14 bases left between them. CDR1 and CDR2 from the germline V gene are SNHLY and FYNNEI. CDR3 size: 14 residues. The CDR3 spells CASGGRDPQETQYF. CDR3 bases: TGTGCCAGCGGGGGCCGGGATCCCCAAGAGACCCAGTACTTC.

This clonotype has at least ten counts. The V and J genes are TRBV13 and TRBJ1-1; no reliable D call. CDR3 length: 14 residues. With 2 bases removed from V and 4 bases from J, the gap between germline ends came to 11 bases. The germline gives CDR1 PRHDT, CDR2 FYEKMQ (reference sequence). The CDR3 sequence is CASSLPGSGTEAFF. In nucleotides, the CDR3 is TGTGCCAGCAGCTTACCGGGGTCGGGCACTGAAGCTTTCTTT.

The chain carries TRBV7-3 and TRBJ1-1; no clear D. The germline gives CDR1 SGHTA, CDR2 FQGTGA. V was shortened by 4 bases and J by 2 bases, with 8 bases between the two germline ends. The CDR3 runs 13 residues. The CDR3 DNA reads TGTGCCAGCAGCTCAGTCTCTAACACTGAAGCTTTCTTT. This translates into CASSSVSNTEAFF.

The chain couples TRBV12-3 or TRBV12-4 to TRBJ2-2; 7 nucleotides agree with TRBD2. The CDR3 is 14 residues long. J was trimmed by 4 bases and V by 2 bases; bases with no gene match: 1. CDR3 loop: CASSLLAATGELFF. The DNA for the CDR3 is TGTGCCAGCAGTTTACTAGCGGCCACCGGGGAGCTGTTTTTT.

This clonotype was seen at least ten times. The gene calls are TRBV6-1 and TRBJ1-2, with 8 bases lining up with TRBD1. The CDR3 sequence is 14 residues long. J lost 8 bases, V lost 6 bases, and 11 bases had no gene match. Germline V gene data show CDR1 as MNHNS and CDR2 as SASEGT. The CDR3 bases are TGTGCCAGCAGAGGACAGGGCGATATATCGGGCTACACCTTC. Translated: CASRGQGDISGYTF.